The present entry profiles one T cell receptor beta chain with its context. The sample comes from a study of blood T cell repertoires in COVID-19. Study-level information: Specimens from acute and convalescent COVID-19 originated in the United States, Italy and Spain. PBMCs, B-cell-depleted T cells, or T cells provided the cDNA or gDNA that made up the material.

In the original processing: Researchers report that nucleated cell counts were estimated from reference gene primer amplification. TCRdb's table, derived via immunoSEQ multiplex PCR, lists solely in-frame clones and lacks some. For V, J and clone size, that table is used; D and trimming come from the DNA. The sample carries about 98,000 clones, 82% recorded once. The sequencing input was peripheral blood. This receptor was obtained from an elderly man with acute or convalescent COVID-19.

In DNA, the CDR3 is TGTGCCAGCAGCTCGAAGGGGGCTAGGGCAGATACGCAGTATTTT. Translating gives CASSSKGARADTQYF. The V call is TRBV3-1 (or the pseudogene TRBV3-2), the J call TRBJ2-3; the match to TRBD1 covers 7 bases. The CDR3 spans 15 residues. The V gene's germline CDR1 is LGHDT and CDR2 YNNKEL (reference sequence). J lost 4 bases, V lost 5 bases, and 9 bases had no gene match.